Presented here are 32 T cell receptor beta chains from one specimen sequenced in a study of circulating and synovial CD4+ cells in juvenile arthritis. Libraries were prepared by immunoSEQ multiplex PCR; TCRdb keeps only in-frame clonotypes and omits some of them. The table has 30,000 to 40,000 clones, nearly 95% seen once. Sequenced material: CD4+ T cells from blood. The receptors shown here come from a human donor with juvenile idiopathic arthritis.

CDR3 nucleotides: TGTGCCAGCAGCTTAGACATTGGCAGCTCCTATAATTCACCCCTCCACTTT. Translating it yields CASSLDIGSSYNSPLHF. The chain carries TRBV7-2 and TRBJ1-6; D unclear. This CDR3 contains 17 residues. Germline V gene sequence: CDR1 SGHTA, CDR2 FQGNSA. The V end was cut by 1 base, the J end by 0 bases, with 10 bases between.

This rearrangement joins TRBV9 to TRBJ2-2; TRBD1 matches 10 bases. The V and J ends lost 0 bases and 6 bases, in that order; junction bases with no gene match: 11. Germline CDR1 SGDLS, CDR2 YYNGEE. There are 18 residues in the CDR3. The DNA of the CDR3 is TGTGCCAGCAGCGTAGGGGGAACCGGGACAGGGGATTCCGGGGAGCTGTTTTTT. As protein: CASSVGGTGTGDSGELFF.

The chain uses TRBV14 and TRBJ2-1, with D possibly TRBD1 on 5 matching bases. This CDR3 is 14 amino acids long. Trimming stripped 6 bases from V and 1 base from J, with 10 bases between. Germline V gene lookup returns CDR1 SGHDN and CDR2 FVKESK. The CDR3 region has the DNA TGTGCCAGCAGGGCGACAGCTTCCTACAATGAGCAGTTCTTC. It yields the protein CASRATASYNEQFF.

The CDR3 loop reads CASRAGGNEQFF. In DNA, the CDR3 is TGTGCCAGCAGAGCGGGGGGGAATGAGCAGTTCTTC. The V gene is TRBV7-2, the J gene TRBJ2-1, with 10 bases matching TRBD2. CDR1 SGHTA and CDR2 FQGNSA come from the germline V gene. Trimming removed 6 bases from V and 7 bases from J; junction bases left unmatched: 0. The length of the CDR3 is 12 residues.

Concerning this clone itself: The junction and the germline gene differ at one end; a read error may be behind it. The chain couples TRBV5-8 to TRBJ2-7, with D possibly TRBD2 on 5 matching bases. This CDR3 spans 11 amino acids. Per the germline V gene, CDR1 is SGHTS and CDR2 is YDEGEE. CDR3 DNA: TGTGCCAGCAGCTGGGCGGGCCAAACCCTCTTC. Residues: CASSWAGQTLF.

J is TRBJ2-3 and V is TRBV29-1, with D hard to call. The CDR3 runs to 14 residues. Trimming cost V 8 bases and J 0 bases, with 15 bases left between them. Per germline, CDR1 SQVTM and CDR2 ANQGSEA. Written as DNA, the CDR3 is TGCAGCAGTTTTCTACCCCTTAGCACAGATACGCAGTATTTT. Protein: CSSFLPLSTDTQYF.

The rearrangement joins TRBV19 to TRBJ2-5; D ambiguous. This CDR3 has 11 amino acids. CDR1 and CDR2 (germline): LNHDA, SQIVND (reference sequence). V lost 3 bases to trimming and J lost 3 bases, with 2 bases between them. The CDR3 coding sequence is TGTGCCAGTAGTATCAAAGAGACCCAGTACTTC. Translated, it gives CASSIKETQYF.

The genes are TRBV10-1 and TRBJ2-1, with a possible D match to TRBD2 (6 bases). CDR1 and CDR2 (germline): WNHNN, SYGVQD (reference sequence). The CDR3 has 14 amino acids. Between the trimmed V and J ends, which lost 4 bases and 4 bases, there was a span of 11 bases. CDR3 protein: CASSASGSYNEQFF. The CDR3 DNA is TGCGCCAGCAGTGCCAGCGGGTCTTACAATGAGCAGTTCTTC.

The J gene is TRBJ2-2, the V gene TRBV19; 8 bases map to TRBD1. Germline V gene data show CDR1 as LNHDA and CDR2 as SQIVND (reference sequence). Trimming at V came to 4 bases and at J to 8 bases, leaving 15 bases not matched to a gene. The length of the CDR3 is 17 residues. This CDR3 reads CASSTQQTGAGFGELFF. DNA for the CDR3: TGTGCCAGTAGTACCCAACAGACAGGGGCCGGCTTTGGGGAGCTGTTTTTT.

The rearrangement joins TRBV4-3 to TRBJ2-1; D call uncertain. Germline-derived CDR1 and CDR2 are LGHNA and YSLEER. The germline V and J ends were trimmed by 0 bases and 4 bases, with 13 bases remaining between them. The CDR3 is 16 residues long. The CDR3 DNA is TGCGCCAGCAGCCAAGAATACAGCCAGTCGTACAATGAGCAGTTCTTC. Its protein is CASSQEYSQSYNEQFF.

This clone was seen a few times. V usage is TRBV19 and J usage is TRBJ2-3, with D possibly TRBD2 on 5 matching bases. The CDR3 runs 15 residues. The germline V gene has CDR1 LNHDA and CDR2 SQIVND (reference sequence). With 5 bases removed from V and 2 bases from J, the gap between germline ends came to 14 bases. The CDR3 DNA follows: TGTGCCAGTAGTCCCAGGCGGGTTTCCACAGATACGCAGTATTTT. Protein product: CASSPRRVSTDTQYF. Full variable domain (missing parts from reference TRBV19 and TRBJ2-3): DGGITQSPKYLFRKEGQNVTLSCEQNLNHDAMYWYRQDPGQGLRLIYYSQIVNDFQKGDIAEGYSVSREKKESFPLTVTSAQKNPTAFYLCASSPRRVSTDTQYFGPGTRLTVL.

The CDR3 here is CSVRDRSTDTQYF. The CDR3 DNA is TGCAGCGTCAGGGACAGAAGCACAGATACGCAGTATTTT. This sequence joins TRBV29-1 and TRBJ2-3; 7 bases line up with TRBD1. The germline V gene has CDR1 SQVTM and CDR2 ANQGSEA. V lost 6 bases and J lost 0; bases outside the gene matches: 3. The CDR3 is 13 residues long.

This chain uses TRBV19 with TRBJ1-1; D gene uncertain. Germline assignment: CDR1 LNHDA and CDR2 SQIVND (reference sequence). This CDR3 contains 14 residues. V was clipped by 7 bases and J by 4 bases, with 16 bases between them. CDR3 bases: TGTGCCAGTATCCCCCTTAGAGGAGGCACTGAAGCTTTCTTT. This sequence encodes CASIPLRGGTEAFF.

As regards this clone: Relative to the germline gene, one junction end is altered; a read error may explain this. The CDR3 DNA is TGTGCCAGCACCTTAGCCGGGACTGCAATCAATGAGCAGTTCTTC. It translates to CASTLAGTAINEQFF. V is TRBV7-3 and J is TRBJ2-1, with D maybe TRBD2 (6 bases). The germline V gene has CDR1 SGHTA and CDR2 FQGTGA. The CDR3 runs 15 residues.

The chain uses TRBV11-2 and TRBJ2-6; D remains ambiguous. This CDR3 region has 17 residues. Germline CDR1 SGHAT, CDR2 FQNNGV. Trimming stripped 4 bases from V and 4 bases from J, with 17 bases between. CDR3 residues: CASSSRLDLPGANVLTF. In DNA form, the CDR3 reads TGTGCCAGCAGCTCCCGCCTAGACCTCCCCGGGGCCAACGTCCTGACTTTC.

The chain is built from TRBV5-8 and TRBJ2-5, with 7 bases fitting TRBD1. With V trimmed by 2 bases and J by 2 bases, 15 bases remained unmatched. This CDR3 region has 18 residues. The germline V gene has CDR1 SGHTS and CDR2 YDEGEE. The CDR3 is CASSFFTRFSTGQETQYF. The CDR3 DNA reads TGTGCCAGCAGCTTTTTCACCCGGTTCTCGACAGGGCAAGAGACCCAGTACTTC.

This chain connects TRBV10-3 to TRBJ2-1; 7 bases map to TRBD1. The germline V gene encodes CDR1 ENHRY and CDR2 SYGVKD. This CDR3 is built from 13 residues. V lost 6 bases, J lost 6 bases, and 5 bases stayed unmatched. This CDR3 is CAIRGTAVNEQFF. The CDR3 DNA follows: TGTGCCATCAGAGGGACAGCAGTCAATGAGCAGTTCTTC.

The V and J genes are TRBV18 and TRBJ2-7; 13 bases are a match to TRBD2. This CDR3 comprises 15 residues. The germline V gene has CDR1 KGHSH and CDR2 LQKENI. The V and J ends lost 3 bases and 3 bases, in that order; junction bases with no gene match: 2. The DNA for the CDR3 is TGTGCCAGCTCACCGGGACTAGCGGGGAGCTACGAGCAGTACTTC. Translating it yields CASSPGLAGSYEQYF.

The rearrangement uses TRBV10-2 and TRBJ2-1; 7 positions agree with TRBD2. Losses at the gene ends were 6 bases for V and 5 bases for J; bases not matched to a gene: 1. Germline-derived CDR1 and CDR2 are WSHSY and SAAADI. This CDR3 is 12 amino acids long. CDR3 in DNA: TGCGCCAGCAGCGGGGGGAACAATGAGCAGTTCTTC. Translated, it gives CASSGGNNEQFF.

The chain couples TRBV30 to TRBJ2-7; weak D call: TRBD1 (6 bases). The germline gives CDR1 GTSNPN, CDR2 SVGIG (reference sequence). The CDR3 runs to 15 residues. Trimming stripped 1 base from V and 0 bases from J, with 13 bases between. The DNA for the CDR3 is TGTGCCTGGAGTGCCTCTGGACAGACCTCCTACGAGCAGTACTTC. It specifies CAWSASGQTSYEQYF.

The count of this clone is one. The J gene is TRBJ2-3, the V gene TRBV28, with 8 bases fitting TRBD2. The V gene's germline CDR1 is MDHEN and CDR2 SYDVKM. The CDR3 has 15 residues. V trimming: 4 bases; J trimming: 4 bases; junction bases outside the gene matches: 7. The CDR3 DNA reads TGTGCCAGCAGTTCCCGAGCGGGAGACCCAGATACGCAGTATTTT. Residues: CASSSRAGDPDTQYF.

This chain links TRBV27 with TRBJ2-3; tentative D call: TRBD2 (6 bases). V was pared by 10 bases and J by 0 bases, with 17 bases between. The CDR3 totals 15 residues. Germline values: CDR1 MNHEY, CDR2 SMNVEV (reference sequence). CDR3 residues: CATTHGGRSTDTQYF. The CDR3 DNA sequence: TGTGCCACCACCCACGGAGGGAGGAGCACAGATACGCAGTATTTT.

The gene calls are TRBV9 and TRBJ2-5, with TRBD1 as a possible D gene (6 bases). V lost 3 bases and J lost 7, with 19 bases in between. Germline lookup yields CDR1 SGDLS and CDR2 YYNGEE. CDR3 length equals 15 residues. The CDR3 is CASSEGAPKGGTQYF. The CDR3 nucleotides read TGTGCCAGCAGCGAGGGCGCCCCAAAAGGGGGGACCCAGTACTTC.

The rearrangement uses TRBV9 and TRBJ2-7, with 11 nucleotides matching TRBD2. There are 16 residues in the CDR3. Losses at the gene ends were 3 bases for V and 5 bases for J; bases not matched to a gene: 10. Germline V gene sequence: CDR1 SGDLS, CDR2 YYNGEE. The CDR3 loop reads CASSAVSGLAGNEQYF. CDR3 nucleotide sequence: TGTGCCAGCAGCGCAGTAAGCGGACTAGCGGGTAACGAGCAGTACTTC.

The chain has TRBV4-3 and TRBJ2-5, with a tentative D call TRBD2 (5 bases). The tail of the sequence fits TRBJ2-7 better, so the J call may be wrong. Germline V gene lookup returns CDR1 LGHNA and CDR2 YSLEER. The CDR3 runs 14 residues. Written as DNA, the CDR3 is TGCGCCAGCAGCCTCACTAGTATTCCAGGCGAGCAGTACTTC. This codes for CASSLTSIPGEQYF.

This clone has only one observation. V usage is TRBV9 and J usage is TRBJ1-1; TRBD1 is a possible D gene (6 bases). The ends were cut back, 1 base at V and 1 base at J, with 11 bases in the middle. The CDR3 loop spans 15 amino acids. The germline V gene encodes CDR1 SGDLS and CDR2 YYNGEE. The CDR3 bases are TGTGCCAGCAGCGTACGTCCGGGACAGAACACTGAAGCTTTCTTT. It encodes CASSVRPGQNTEAFF.

The gene calls are TRBV7-2 and TRBJ1-6, with a tentative D call TRBD1 (6 bases). This CDR3 comprises 14 residues. The V gene lost 5 bases and the J gene lost 10 bases, with 15 bases spanning the gap. The V gene's germline CDR1 is SGHTA and CDR2 FQGNSA. The CDR3 DNA follows: TGTGCCAGCAGCCAGGGGCAGGGGTGGTCACCCCTCCACTTT. Protein product: CASSQGQGWSPLHF.

The chain recombines TRBV2 with TRBJ2-1; TRBD2 aligns across 8 bases. The trim removed 5 bases at V and 4 bases at J, leaving 4 bases unmatched. Germline V lookup: CDR1 SNHLY, CDR2 FYNNEI. This CDR3 comprises 14 residues. For the CDR3, the DNA is TGTGCCAGCAGTAGCGGGAGAGGGTACAATGAGCAGTTCTTC. Translated: CASSSGRGYNEQFF.

This clone was seen once. In nucleotides, the CDR3 is TGTGCCAGCAGCTCCAACAGGGGTGCTTCACCCCTCCACTTT. It specifies CASSSNRGASPLHF. V and J are TRBV11-2 and TRBJ1-6, with TRBD1 identical over 7 bases. The CDR3 totals 14 residues. Germline assignment: CDR1 SGHAT and CDR2 FQNNGV. J was trimmed by 9 bases and V by 4 bases; bases with no gene match: 6.

The gene calls are TRBV5-1 and TRBJ2-1; D perhaps matches TRBD1 (7 bases). This CDR3 spans 16 amino acids. V lost 7 bases and J lost 2, with 19 bases in between. The germline gives CDR1 SGHRS, CDR2 YFSETQ. The CDR3 DNA follows: TGCGCCAGCCACGATTCGGGCGGGACAGCCTACAATGAGCAGTTCTTC. This translates into CASHDSGGTAYNEQFF.

This clone was picked up one time. The chain joins TRBV2 to TRBJ2-3; the match to TRBD2 covers 12 bases. The J segment lost 0 bases and the V segment lost 3 bases, leaving 16 bases of the junction unmatched. Germline V gene data show CDR1 as SNHLY and CDR2 as FYNNEI. There are 21 residues in the CDR3. CDR3 protein: CASSDTTSGGRGTSSTDTQYF. The CDR3 DNA reads TGTGCCAGCAGTGATACCACTAGCGGGGGGCGCGGAACGTCTAGCACAGATACGCAGTATTTT.

The chain combines TRBV7-2 with TRBJ2-5, with 9 bases fitting TRBD2. Losses at the gene ends were 4 bases for V and 4 bases for J; bases not matched to a gene: 10. This CDR3 spans 16 amino acids. The germline CDR1 and CDR2 sequences are SGHTA and FQGNSA. The CDR3 DNA reads TGTGCCAGCAGCTCTGGACTAGCGAGGTTTTTAGAGACCCAGTACTTC. Its protein is CASSSGLARFLETQYF.